This T cell receptor (beta chain) was sequenced during a study of identical twins. The study's findings and limits: Rather than following the same donors, the conclusions depended on cross-sectional statistical analysis. Twin pairs' shared out-of-frame alpha sequences were enriched in low generation probability. The abundant beta clonotypes from cord blood had fewer insertions, and memory repertoires had none of this.

This clonotype was counted at least ten times. Its antigen is not known. The germline gives CDR1 SQVTM, CDR2 ANQGSEA. The V gene lost 6 bases and the J gene lost 7 bases, with 10 bases spanning the gap. This CDR3 has 11 residues. Template switching introduced a universal primer site, and the cDNA bore unique molecular identifiers. TCRdb reprocessed the 5' RACE reads via MiXCR and lists one record per CDR3 protein. Of approximately 690,000 distinct CDR3 sequences listed, 6% to 6.5% are singletons. The sequence was obtained from a young man in good health. The chain recombines TRBV29-1 with TRBJ1-5; D may be TRBD1 (5 bases). The sequenced material came from naive T cells sorted from blood. CDR3 protein: CSVGDDQPQHF. CDR3 in DNA: TGCAGCGTAGGGGACGACCAGCCCCAGCATTTT.